This T cell receptor (beta chain) is drawn from a study of T-cell reconstitution after alpha-beta-depleted transplantation in children. General observations from the study: Some patients' high day-60 TCRbeta diversity was attributed to recipient cells surviving conditioning. In patients about two months after transplant, alpha-beta T cells reportedly arose from several hundred expanded graft clones.

For this clonotype: The antigen remains undetermined.

TCRbeta library construction was performed incorporating unique molecular identifiers. TCRdb processed the PCR reads anew with MiXCR; each CDR3 protein has one entry. Found here are about 640,000 distinct CDR3 sequences, roughly 13% of them singletons; the top ten hold over 2%. Germline CDR1 DFQATT, CDR2 SNEGSKA (reference sequence). The CDR3 has 15 residues. Losses at the gene ends were 6 bases for V and 6 bases for J; bases not matched to a gene: 12. V is TRBV20-1 and J is TRBJ2-1; the match to TRBD2 covers 9 bases. The sequenced sample was PBMCs, mostly from graft donor cells, obtained 360 days after TCRalphabeta/CD19-depleted stem cell transplant. This TCR came from a male patient younger than 18 who had a stem cell transplant for acute myeloid leukemia, so the T cells may come from the graft donor. In DNA, the CDR3 is TGCAGTGCAACCGGGACTAGCAGGGACCCCAATGAGCAGTTCTTC. Translation: CSATGTSRDPNEQFF.